This paragraph reports one TCR beta chain. The target antigen is unknown. As to treatment: roughly 18 received Ad26.COV2.S at low or high dose, single or two shots; roughly five received placebo; per-sample allocation not given. All samples were drawn on day 63, counting from the first vaccine or placebo injection. As its vector, the vaccine had Ad26, which expressed Wuhan-strain SARS-CoV-2 spike. The V end was cut by 0 bases, the J end by 4 bases, with 9 bases between. The germline CDR1 and CDR2 sequences are KGHSH and LQKENI. The length of the CDR3 is 14 residues. Only in-frame clones appear in the TCRdb table, and some are missing; sequencing was by immunoSEQ multiplex PCR. The sample has roughly 460,000 clones, around 89% seen once. This sample is drawn from a study of Ad26.COV2.S vaccination and SARS-CoV-2 variants. Study in general: Ad26.COV2.S, an intramuscular injection, was given once or twice 56 days apart. General observations from the study: Reports say spike-specific CD8+ and CD4+ T cell responses covered substantial breadth after vaccination.

The chain recombines TRBV18 with TRBJ1-2; D may be TRBD1 (6 bases). The receptor was derived from a person aged 18-60 years who received the Ad26.COV2.S COVID-19 vaccine or a placebo. The material was peripheral blood, obtained in a trial of Ad26.COV2.S vaccine versus placebo. CDR3 nucleotide sequence: TGTGCCAGCTCACCACCGGACAGTTCCTATGGCTACACCTTC. Protein product: CASSPPDSSYGYTF.